The next 4 T cell receptor beta chains were all read from a single sample in a study of blood T cell repertoires in COVID-19. Profiling relied on immunoSEQ multiplex PCR, and the TCRdb table lists in-frame clones only, not all of them. The sample includes over 70,000 clones, 90% of them seen just once. The sample was peripheral blood. All receptors come from a man aged 18 to 30 with COVID-19, enrolled during active disease.

The rearrangement uses TRBV30 and TRBJ1-4; D is ambiguous. The CDR3 is 13 residues long. V was shortened by 1 base and J by 4 bases, with 7 bases between the two germline ends. Germline V gene sequence: CDR1 GTSNPN, CDR2 SVGIG (reference sequence). CDR3 DNA sequence: TGTGCCTGGAGTGCCAGTCGTAATGAAAAACTGTTTTTT. It encodes CAWSASRNEKLFF.

V usage is TRBV4-3 and J usage is TRBJ2-1; 14 bases line up with TRBD2. Trimming took 0 bases from V and 6 from J; bases not matched to a gene: 13. The CDR3 length is 20 residues. From germline, CDR1 is LGHNA and CDR2 YSLEER. The CDR3: CASSQDRGLAGVRWANEQFF. The CDR3, as DNA: TGCGCCAGCAGCCAAGACCGGGGACTAGCGGGAGTAAGATGGGCCAATGAGCAGTTCTTC.

The gene calls are TRBV29-1 and TRBJ2-2; 12 bases align to TRBD1. The V gene end was trimmed by 6 bases and the J gene end by 4 bases; junction bases not matched to a gene: 6. This CDR3 spans 15 amino acids. Looked up from germline, CDR1 is SQVTM and CDR2 is ANQGSEA. CDR3 protein: CSVEGQGAVTGELFF. The DNA for the CDR3 is TGCAGCGTCGAGGGACAGGGGGCAGTCACCGGGGAGCTGTTTTTT.

V is TRBV30 and J is TRBJ2-3; 7 nucleotides align to TRBD1. Germline values: CDR1 GTSNPN, CDR2 SVGIG (reference sequence). CDR3 length equals 14 residues. After removal of 5 bases from V and 3 bases from J, the junction contained 8 bases not matched to a gene. The CDR3 loop reads CAWGAGTVTDTQYF. The CDR3, as DNA: TGTGCCTGGGGCGCCGGGACAGTTACAGATACGCAGTATTTT.